This is a list of T cell receptor beta chains from one sample in a study of vaccination and CD4 T cells after COVID-19. TCRdb used MiXCR to reprocess the PCR reads, holding one entry per CDR3 protein. The sample records 6,500 to 9,500 distinct CDR3 sequences, just under 55% being singletons. Their antigen targets remain unknown. The sequencing sample was made of CD4+ T cells from blood, cultured in vitro. The source of these receptors is a human donor who had recovered from COVID-19. Each CDR3 is given with its conserved first and last residue. The D gene is left open where the match is weak. The size of a clone is reported for some rows only, either as once, few or many, or as a class for expanded clones.

j_call | d_call | v_call | clone_size | cdr3_aa | cdr3_nt
TRBJ1-4 | NA | TRBV24-1 | NA | CATSERDREANEKLFF | TGTGCCACCAGTGAAAGGGACCGGGAAGCTAATGAAAAACTGTTTTTT
TRBJ1-1 | NA | TRBV4-3 | once | CASSQRDMNTEAFF | TGCGCCAGCAGCCAGAGAGACATGAACACTGAAGCTTTCTTT
TRBJ2-3 | NA | TRBV11-3 | NA | CASSSFGAGTDTQYF | TGTGCCAGCAGCTCGTTTGGGGCCGGCACAGATACGCAGTATTTT
TRBJ2-1 | NA | TRBV7-2 | NA | CASSLGRGAGNEQFF | TGTGCCAGCAGCTTAGGTCGCGGGGCTGGGAATGAGCAGTTCTTC
TRBJ2-2 | TRBD2 | TRBV24-1 | NA | CATLREGRRNTGELFF | TGTGCCACCCTCCGGGAGGGGCGGCGGAACACCGGGGAGCTGTTTTTT
TRBJ1-5 | NA | TRBV7-2 | NA | CASSPHRVGQPQHF | TGTGCCAGCAGCCCCCACAGGGTCGGTCAGCCCCAGCATTTT
TRBJ2-7 | TRBD1 | TRBV7-9 | NA | CASSLDVTGNSEQYF | TGTGCCAGCAGCTTAGATGTGACAGGGAACTCCGAGCAGTACTTC
TRBJ1-5 | TRBD1 | TRBV7-9 | few | CASSSWTGGGNNQPQHF | TGTGCCAGCAGCTCGTGGACAGGGGGCGGAAACAATCAGCCCCAGCATTTT
TRBJ1-2 | TRBD1 | TRBV5-1 | NA | CASSSTQGANRGYTF | TGCGCCAGCAGCTCGACACAGGGGGCGAACAGAGGCTACACCTTC
TRBJ2-3 | NA | TRBV2 | few | CASEAERTDTQYF | TGTGCCAGCGAGGCGGAACGCACAGATACGCAGTATTTT
TRBJ2-7 | NA | TRBV20-1 | NA | CSASGRGPTYEQYF | TGCAGTGCATCAGGGCGGGGGCCTACCTACGAGCAGTACTTC
TRBJ1-1 | TRBD1 | TRBV19 | few | CASSLSDRLNTEAFF | TGTGCCAGTAGTCTATCGGACAGGCTGAACACTGAAGCTTTCTTT
TRBJ2-5 | NA | TRBV20-1 | NA | CSARGPPGTQYF | TGCAGTGCGCGAGGCCCCCCTGGGACCCAGTACTTC
TRBJ1-5 | TRBD1 | TRBV7-8 | few | CASSVRKPGQSYSNQPQHF | TGTGCCAGCAGCGTTCGGAAGCCGGGACAGTCTTATAGCAATCAGCCCCAGCATTTT
TRBJ1-2 | NA | TRBV19 | NA | CASSQGTYGYTF | TGTGCCAGTAGTCAGGGTACTTATGGCTACACCTTC
TRBJ1-1 | TRBD1 | TRBV6-2/TRBV6-3 | NA | CASRIQGITEAFF | TGTGCCAGCAGGATACAGGGGATCACTGAAGCTTTCTTT
TRBJ2-5 | TRBD2 | TRBV6-1 | NA | CASRALAGGQETQYF | TGTGCCAGCAGGGCCCTAGCGGGGGGGCAGGAGACCCAGTACTTC
TRBJ2-7 | NA | TRBV7-9 | NA | CASSSSRAEDEQYF | TGTGCCAGCAGCTCGTCCAGGGCAGAGGACGAGCAGTACTTC
TRBJ1-2 | TRBD1 | TRBV29-1 | once | CSVEAPTGGNYGYTF | TGCAGCGTTGAAGCCCCGACAGGGGGCAACTATGGCTACACCTTC
TRBJ2-1 | NA | TRBV5-1 | NA | CASSLRLGTAYNEQFF | TGCGCCAGCAGCCTAAGACTCGGGACGGCCTACAATGAGCAGTTCTTC
TRBJ1-2 | NA | TRBV12-3/TRBV12-4 | NA | CASSSGGARSYGYTF | TGTGCCAGCAGCTCCGGTGGGGCACGGAGCTATGGCTACACCTTC
TRBJ2-3 | NA | TRBV20-1 | NA | CSAMNTDTQYF | TGCAGTGCCATGAACACAGATACGCAGTATTTT
TRBJ2-5 | TRBD2 | TRBV24-1 | NA | CATSPILAGDNKTQYF | TGTGCCACCAGCCCTATTCTAGCGGGGGATAACAAGACCCAGTACTTC
TRBJ2-2 | NA | TRBV2 | NA | CASSLTGTTLAGELFF | TGTGCCAGCAGTTTGACAGGCACCACCCTAGCCGGGGAGCTGTTTTTT
TRBJ2-1 | TRBD2 | TRBV4-3 | NA | CASSQELAGEQFF | TGCGCCAGCAGCCAAGAACTAGCGGGGGAGCAGTTCTTC
TRBJ1-1 | TRBD1 | TRBV5-1 | few | CASSLGQGRSFF | TGCGCCAGCAGCTTAGGACAGGGAAGGTCATTCTTT